The 30 T cell receptor beta chains in this list originate from one sample, sequenced in a study of blood T cell repertoires in COVID-19. Profiled with immunoSEQ multiplex PCR; TCRdb holds only in-frame clones, not every one. Of over 200,000 clones listed, roughly 88% are singletons. What was sequenced was PBMCs or T cells enriched from blood (not recorded which). Source of these receptors: a woman aged 25 to 39 who had been exposed to COVID-19.

This rearrangement joins TRBV2 to TRBJ2-1; 14 bases align to TRBD2. The germline CDR1 and CDR2 sequences are SNHLY and FYNNEI. With V trimmed by 5 bases and J by 4 bases, 1 base remained unmatched. The CDR3 runs to 15 residues. The CDR3 DNA reads as TGTGCCAGCAGTCGACTAGCGGGAGGGTACAATGAGCAGTTCTTC. It specifies CASSRLAGGYNEQFF.

The rearrangement uses TRBV19 and TRBJ2-4, with D possibly being TRBD1 (6 bases). With 1 base removed from V and 5 bases from J, the gap between germline ends came to 18 bases. The CDR3 is made up of 17 amino acids. Germline assignment: CDR1 LNHDA and CDR2 SQIVND (reference sequence). CDR3 amino acids: CASSIAGEGWGQNIQYF. CDR3 bases: TGTGCCAGTAGTATAGCTGGGGAAGGGTGGGGGCAAAACATTCAGTACTTC.

The J gene is TRBJ1-5, the V gene TRBV2, with no clear D. This CDR3 region has 14 residues. Germline V lookup: CDR1 SNHLY, CDR2 FYNNEI. V shed 8 bases and J shed 7 bases, with 18 bases lying between them. The CDR3 loop is CASQRGTRAQPQHF. The CDR3 nucleotides read TGTGCCAGCCAAAGAGGCACAAGAGCACAGCCCCAGCATTTT.

This chain connects TRBV28 to TRBJ2-1, with 8 positions matching TRBD2. After removal of 4 bases from V and 2 bases from J, the junction contained 7 bases not matched to a gene. Germline lookup yields CDR1 MDHEN and CDR2 SYDVKM. CDR3 length equals 16 residues. Here the CDR3 DNA reads TGTGCCAGCAGTTCGCAAGCGGGAGAAGCCTACAATGAGCAGTTCTTC. Translating it yields CASSSQAGEAYNEQFF.

A few counts support this clone. In DNA form, the CDR3 reads TGCAGTGCTAACCGGGGGGGAAGCTACACCTTC. It yields the protein CSANRGGSYTF. The chain combines TRBV20-1 with TRBJ1-2; possible D gene TRBD1, 5 bases. The CDR3 spans 11 residues. Looked up from germline, CDR1 is DFQATT and CDR2 is SNEGSKA (reference sequence). Deletions cut 4 bases from V and 9 bases from J, with 12 bases between.

In nucleotides, the CDR3 is TGTGCCAGCAGCTCCTACGGGACAGGGGAAGATGGCTACACCTTC. The encoded protein is CASSSYGTGEDGYTF. The J gene is TRBJ1-2, the V gene TRBV7-9, with TRBD1 identical over 10 bases. CDR1 is SEHNR, CDR2 FQNEAQ, per germline (reference sequence). Trimming removed 4 bases from V and 6 bases from J; junction bases left unmatched: 8. This CDR3 has 15 amino acids.

This chain uses TRBV19 with TRBJ1-2, with no clear D. The CDR3 covers 16 residues. Between the trimmed V and J ends, which lost 3 bases and 4 bases, there was a span of 18 bases. The germline V gene has CDR1 LNHDA and CDR2 SQIVND (reference sequence). In DNA form, the CDR3 reads TGTGCCAGTAGTATGGGTGCAGACCTGGAGGGCTATGGCTACACCTTC. Translating gives CASSMGADLEGYGYTF.

A single count supports this clone. The chain combines TRBV5-6 with TRBJ1-6; 10 bases agree with TRBD1. Unmatched junction bases numbered 4, after V lost 0 bases and J lost 10 bases. The CDR3 runs to 15 residues. Germline values: CDR1 SGHDT, CDR2 YYEEEE. The CDR3 sequence is CASSLADRGESPLHF. Written as DNA, the CDR3 is TGTGCCAGCAGCTTGGCGGACAGGGGGGAATCACCCCTCCACTTT.

CDR3: CASSFGANTEAFF. Written as DNA, the CDR3 is TGCGCCAGCAGCTTTGGGGCGAACACTGAAGCTTTCTTT. This chain links TRBV5-1 with TRBJ1-1; weak D call: TRBD1 (5 bases). The V end lost 2 bases, the J end lost 1 base, and 6 bases lay between the germline ends. The CDR3 has 13 residues. The germline gives CDR1 SGHRS, CDR2 YFSETQ.

This rearrangement joins TRBV24-1 to TRBJ2-1, with D possibly matching TRBD1 (5 bases). The germline V and J ends were trimmed by 4 bases and 12 bases, with 15 bases remaining between them. The CDR3 loop spans 13 amino acids. Germline loops: CDR1 KGHDR, CDR2 SFDVKD. The CDR3 protein is CATSEGPGMGQFF. The DNA of the CDR3 is TGTGCCACCAGTGAGGGCCCAGGGATGGGGCAGTTCTTC.

This clone was detected a few times. The chain joins TRBV28 to TRBJ1-5; D may be TRBD1 (5 bases). Trimming removed 6 bases from V and 1 base from J, with 19 bases in between. This CDR3 has 17 amino acids. CDR1 MDHEN and CDR2 SYDVKM come from the germline V gene. CDR3 sequence: CASSRQSGGLSNQPQHF. In DNA, the CDR3 is TGTGCCAGCAGCCGTCAATCGGGGGGTTTGAGCAATCAGCCCCAGCATTTT.

The CDR3 DNA is TGTGCCAGTGGGGAGGGAGGACAGGGTATCTTCGAGCAGTACTTC. This translates into CASGEGGQGIFEQYF. The chain is built from TRBV19 and TRBJ2-7, with D possibly TRBD1 on 8 matching bases. CDR3 length: 15 residues. The germline V gene encodes CDR1 LNHDA and CDR2 SQIVND (reference sequence). Trimming took 8 bases from V and 6 from J, leaving 23 bases between them.

In its sample, this clone was seen once. The chain recombines TRBV5-1 with TRBJ1-1, with D uncertain. Germline CDR1 SGHRS, CDR2 YFSETQ. Between the trimmed V and J ends, which lost 1 base and 1 base, there was a span of 5 bases. This CDR3 region has 13 residues. The CDR3 bases are TGCGCCAGCAGCTTGATCAGGAACACTGAAGCTTTCTTT. Its translation is CASSLIRNTEAFF.

The chain carries TRBV28 and TRBJ1-1; D remains ambiguous. The CDR3 spans 13 residues. The germline V gene encodes CDR1 MDHEN and CDR2 SYDVKM. The ends were cut back, 1 base at V and 7 bases at J, with 10 bases in the middle. The CDR3 spells CASSLFSAGEAFF. The CDR3 DNA is TGTGCCAGCAGTTTATTCAGCGCGGGTGAAGCTTTCTTT.

The chain has TRBV19 and TRBJ2-6; no reliable D call. The CDR3 extends over 12 amino acids. V dropped 7 bases and J dropped 4 bases, with 5 bases sitting between them. Germline V CDR1 and CDR2: LNHDA, SQIVND (reference sequence). CDR3 DNA sequence: TGTGCCAGTAACTCCGGGGCCAACGTCCTGACTTTC. This translates into CASNSGANVLTF.

There are a few counts of this clone. This sequence joins TRBV13 and TRBJ2-7, with TRBD1 identical over 8 bases. The CDR3 is 14 amino acids. J lost 1 base, V lost 4 bases, and 3 bases had no gene match. In germline, CDR1 is PRHDT, CDR2 FYEKMQ (reference sequence). CDR3 bases: TGTGCCAGCAGCTCGCGGACAGGGTCCTACGAGCAGTACTTC. This codes for CASSSRTGSYEQYF.

The chain carries TRBV19 and TRBJ2-2, with 8 bases lining up with TRBD1. Losses at the gene ends were 3 bases for V and 4 bases for J; bases not matched to a gene: 7. Germline V gives CDR1 LNHDA, CDR2 SQIVND (reference sequence). CDR3 length: 16 residues. The CDR3 here is CASSMYRTGSTGELFF. The CDR3 DNA reads TGTGCCAGTAGTATGTACAGGACAGGGTCCACCGGGGAGCTGTTTTTT.

The J gene is TRBJ1-2, the V gene TRBV24-1; weak D call: TRBD1 (6 bases). V lost 4 bases to trimming and J lost 6 bases, with 14 bases between them. CDR1 KGHDR and CDR2 SFDVKD come from the germline V gene. The CDR3 sequence is 14 residues long. CDR3 protein: CATSDLTQGHGYTF. The DNA of the CDR3 is TGTGCCACCAGTGACCTGACACAGGGTCATGGCTACACCTTC.

The chain combines TRBV15 with TRBJ2-5; 11 bases line up with TRBD2. The germline V gene encodes CDR1 LNHNV and CDR2 YYDKDF (reference sequence). The length of the CDR3 is 16 residues. Trimming removed 0 bases from V and 5 bases from J; junction bases left unmatched: 5. The CDR3 DNA reads TGTGCCACCAGCAGAGATCTGTCTAGCGGGGGGGAGACCCAGTACTTC. It yields the protein CATSRDLSSGGETQYF.

The chain is built from TRBV19 and TRBJ1-2; perhaps TRBD1 as D (6 bases). The CDR3 spans 13 residues. Trimming took off 6 bases at V and 5 bases at J, with 13 bases between the two ends. Looked up from germline, CDR1 is LNHDA and CDR2 is SQIVND (reference sequence). The CDR3: CASSPGGLYGYTF. CDR3 DNA: TGTGCCAGTAGCCCGGGGGGCCTTTATGGCTACACCTTC.

The chain combines TRBV19 with TRBJ2-7; 10 bases map to TRBD2. The germline V gene encodes CDR1 LNHDA and CDR2 SQIVND (reference sequence). The CDR3 loop spans 15 amino acids. V lost 1 base, J lost 4 bases, and 4 bases stayed unmatched. The CDR3 sequence: CASSIGGAGGYEQYF. In DNA form, the CDR3 reads TGTGCCAGTAGTATAGGCGGAGCGGGGGGGTACGAGCAGTACTTC.

The rearrangement uses TRBV7-2 and TRBJ2-2; TRBD1 is a possible D gene (5 bases). The V end lost 3 bases, the J end lost 2 bases, and 10 bases lay between the germline ends. CDR1 is SGHTA, CDR2 FQGNSA, per germline. The CDR3 loop spans 15 amino acids. The CDR3 loop reads CASSFDSVNTGELFF. The CDR3 region has the DNA TGTGCCAGCAGCTTTGACAGTGTCAACACCGGGGAGCTGTTTTTT.

The chain has TRBV10-3 and TRBJ1-5; tentative D call: TRBD1 (5 bases). The germline CDR1 and CDR2 sequences are ENHRY and SYGVKD. The CDR3 runs 15 residues. The ends were cut back, 4 bases at V and 4 bases at J, with 14 bases in the middle. The CDR3 spells CAISVETGPNQPQHF. The CDR3 region has the DNA TGTGCCATCAGTGTAGAAACAGGACCTAATCAGCCCCAGCATTTT.

The chain joins TRBV7-9 to TRBJ1-5; D possibly corresponds to TRBD1 (5 bases). The V end lost 6 bases, the J end lost 8 bases, and 11 bases lay between the germline ends. The CDR3 runs 12 residues. Per the germline V gene, CDR1 is SEHNR and CDR2 is FQNEAQ (reference sequence). The CDR3 DNA follows: TGTGCCAGCAGGCGGGGGTTGGAGCCCCAGCATTTT. Its protein is CASRRGLEPQHF.

The chain employs TRBV19 and TRBJ2-1, with D perhaps matching TRBD2 (5 bases). The CDR3 is 15 amino acids. Trimming took 3 bases from V and 7 from J, leaving 16 bases between them. CDR1 is LNHDA and CDR2 is SQIVND in the germline V gene (reference sequence). This CDR3 reads CASSIVRDARNEQFF. The CDR3 bases are TGTGCCAGTAGTATTGTCCGGGATGCCCGTAATGAGCAGTTCTTC.

The CDR3, as DNA: TGTGCCTGGAGTGACCTGACAGGCAATCATGGCTACACCTTC. The encoded protein is CAWSDLTGNHGYTF. The chain employs TRBV30 and TRBJ1-2; possibly TRBD1 for D (6 bases). V lost 1 base to trimming and J lost 6 bases, with 15 bases between them. The CDR3 is made up of 14 amino acids. Germline V gene lookup returns CDR1 GTSNPN and CDR2 SVGIG (reference sequence).

For this clone: Distinct nucleotide sequences in the sample also encode this CDR3. V gene TRBV9 combines with J gene TRBJ2-1, with TRBD2 identical over 7 bases. This CDR3 has 15 amino acids. Germline V gene data show CDR1 as SGDLS and CDR2 as YYNGEE. V lost 0 bases and J lost 5; bases outside the gene matches: 5. Here the CDR3 reads CASSVGLAVDNEQFF. For the CDR3, the DNA is TGTGCCAGCAGCGTAGGTCTAGCGGTCGACAATGAGCAGTTCTTC.

The rearrangement uses TRBV28 and TRBJ2-5; D might be TRBD1 (6 bases). The CDR3 extends over 15 amino acids. The germline V gene encodes CDR1 MDHEN and CDR2 SYDVKM. V lost 5 bases to trimming and J lost 5 bases, with 18 bases between them. CDR3 sequence (DNA): TGTGCCAGCAGTCCCGGACAGACAAGGCTGGAGACCCAGTACTTC. It yields the protein CASSPGQTRLETQYF.

The CDR3 bases are TGCGCCAGCGGGGCACAGGGCCTGAACACTGAAGCTTTCTTT. Translating it yields CASGAQGLNTEAFF. V is TRBV5-1 and J is TRBJ1-1; weak D call: TRBD1 (6 bases). CDR1 and CDR2 (germline): SGHRS, YFSETQ. CDR3 size: 14 residues. Trimming cost V 7 bases and J 0 bases, with 13 bases left between them.

The V gene is TRBV3-1 (or the pseudogene TRBV3-2), the J gene TRBJ1-3; 7 bases line up with TRBD1. Looked up from germline, CDR1 is LGHDT and CDR2 is YNNKEL (reference sequence). The CDR3 has 16 residues. The V segment lost 1 base and the J segment 4 bases; nucleotides outside the gene matches: 7. CDR3 region: CASSQVVGRGGNTIYF. CDR3 sequence (DNA): TGTGCCAGCAGCCAAGTTGTGGGCAGGGGGGGAAACACCATATATTTT.